A selection of T cell receptor beta chains follows, all from one sample in a study of shared clonotypes between healthy human individuals. The repertoire was sequenced with immunoSEQ multiplex PCR; TCRdb's copy has only in-frame clones and lacks some. The sample carries 2 million to 2.5 million clones, about 92% recorded once. Sequencing input: naive CD8+ T cells from PBMCs. The receptors stem from a man aged 18 to 35 in good health. Some clones in this sample may be carry-over from other donors' samples. The CDR3 runs from the conserved cysteine through the conserved F or W. A D gene is named only where the DNA matches it firmly. Size is omitted from some rows. Given values are once, few, many or a class for expanded clones.

size,V,D,J,DNA,CDR3
-,TRBV6-5,TRBD2,TRBJ2-7,TGTGCCAGCAGCCCGGGACTAGCGGGAGGCAACGAGCAGTACTTC,CASSPGLAGGNEQYF
-,TRBV28,TRBD2,TRBJ2-7,TGTGCCAGCGGATCACAGCGGGAGGCGGGCTACGAGCAGTACTTC,CASGSQREAGYEQYF
-,TRBV10-3,-,TRBJ2-7,TGTGCCATCAGCTACGGGACTTCCAGCTCCTACGAGCAGTACTTC,CAISYGTSSSYEQYF
-,TRBV7-9,TRBD2,TRBJ2-7,TGTGCCAGCAGCTTAGCCCCGGGTCTAGCGGCGTCCTACGAGCAGTACTTC,CASSLAPGLAASYEQYF
-,TRBV7-9,-,TRBJ2-7,TGTGCCAGCAGCCCCAGCCCCGCGCACGAGCAGTACTTC,CASSPSPAHEQYF
few,TRBV4-1,-,TRBJ1-1,TGCGCCAGCAGCCAAGGAACAGGGCAAAGAGCTTTCTTT,CASSQGTGQRAFF
-,TRBV27,TRBD2,TRBJ2-3,TGTGCCAGCAGTTGGACTAGCGGGATGGGCACAGATACGCAGTATTTT,CASSWTSGMGTDTQYF
-,TRBV5-1,-,TRBJ1-2,TGCGCCAGCAGCTTGGGCCTACAGGGAAACTATGGCTACACCTTC,CASSLGLQGNYGYTF
once,TRBV29-1,-,TRBJ2-7,TGCAGCGTTGAAGGGCCCTCCCAGGGCCCCTACGAGCAGTACTTC,CSVEGPSQGPYEQYF
-,TRBV28,-,TRBJ2-1,TGTGCCAGCAGTTGGGTAAGCCCGTCTTACGACAATGAGCAGTTCTTC,CASSWVSPSYDNEQFF
-,TRBV5-1,TRBD2,TRBJ2-7,TGCGCCAGCAGCCAAGGGCGGGAGAGTTGGTACGAGCAGTACTTC,CASSQGRESWYEQYF
-,TRBV9,-,TRBJ2-6,TGTGCCAGCAGCTCCCCGGGACCGGTCTCTGGGGCCAACGTCCTGACTTTC,CASSSPGPVSGANVLTF
-,TRBV11-2,TRBD1,TRBJ1-1,TGTGCCAGCAGCTTATATAGGGGGCAAGAAGCTTTCTTT,CASSLYRGQEAFF
-,TRBV27,-,TRBJ2-7,TGTGCCAGCAGTTTATCCATCGAAGACCCGCCCTACGAGCAGTACTTC,CASSLSIEDPPYEQYF
-,TRBV29-1,-,TRBJ1-2,TGCAGCGTTGAGCACAGGGAGAATGGCTATGGCTACACCTTC,CSVEHRENGYGYTF
-,TRBV27,TRBD2,TRBJ2-1,TGTGCCAGCAGTCTAACTAGCGGGAGCCCTAGCAATGAGCAGTTCTTC,CASSLTSGSPSNEQFF
-,TRBV29-1,TRBD2,TRBJ2-7,TGCAGCGTTAGGCTAGCGGGAGTTTTCCATGAGCAGTACTTC,CSVRLAGVFHEQYF